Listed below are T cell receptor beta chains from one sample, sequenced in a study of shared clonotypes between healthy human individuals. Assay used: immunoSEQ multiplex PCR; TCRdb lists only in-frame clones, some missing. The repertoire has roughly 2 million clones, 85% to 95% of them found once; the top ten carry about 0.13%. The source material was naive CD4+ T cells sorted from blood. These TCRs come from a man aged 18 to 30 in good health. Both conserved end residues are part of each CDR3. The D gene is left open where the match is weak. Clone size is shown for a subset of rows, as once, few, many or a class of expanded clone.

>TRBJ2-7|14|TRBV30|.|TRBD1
CAWERTGRAYEQYF
TGTGCCTGGGAGAGGACAGGGAGAGCCTACGAGCAGTACTTC
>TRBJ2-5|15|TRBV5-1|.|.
CASSWSGREEETQYF
TGCGCCAGCAGCTGGTCGGGCAGGGAAGAAGAGACCCAGTACTTC
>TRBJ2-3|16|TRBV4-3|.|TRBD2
CASSQGPAGGPDTQYF
TGCGCCAGCAGCCAAGGGCCAGCGGGAGGGCCCGATACGCAGTATTTT
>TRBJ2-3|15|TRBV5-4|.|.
CASSSPGASTDTQYF
TGTGCCAGCAGCTCCCCGGGTGCTAGCACAGATACGCAGTATTTT
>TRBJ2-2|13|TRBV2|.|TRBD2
CGASGTGTGELFF
TGTGGGGCAAGCGGGACGGGTACCGGGGAGCTGTTTTTT
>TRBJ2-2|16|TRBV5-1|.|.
CASSLDVTGYTGELFF
TGCGCCAGCAGCTTGGATGTGACAGGATACACCGGGGAGCTGTTTTTT
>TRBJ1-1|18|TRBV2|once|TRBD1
CASSEGGAGGLGNTEAFF
TGTGCCAGCAGTGAAGGGGGCGCAGGGGGCCTGGGGAACACTGAAGCTTTCTTT
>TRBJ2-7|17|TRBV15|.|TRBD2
CATSRDSTSAGTYEQYF
TGTGCCACCAGCAGAGATTCGACTAGCGCTGGGACCTACGAGCAGTACTTC
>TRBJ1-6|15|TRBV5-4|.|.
CASSLEQPYNSPLHF
TGTGCCAGCAGCTTGGAACAGCCTTATAATTCACCCCTCCACTTT
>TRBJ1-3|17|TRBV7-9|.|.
CASSFLGIGVSGNTIYF
TGTGCCAGCAGCTTTCTGGGGATAGGAGTCTCTGGAAACACCATATATTTT
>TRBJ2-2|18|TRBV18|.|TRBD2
CASSPLRSGGDNTGELFF
TGTGCCAGCTCACCACTTCGCAGCGGGGGAGATAACACCGGGGAGCTGTTTTTT
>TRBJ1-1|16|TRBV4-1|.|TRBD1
CASSVGQGRRGTEAFF
TGCGCCAGCAGCGTAGGACAGGGGAGAAGGGGCACTGAAGCTTTCTTT
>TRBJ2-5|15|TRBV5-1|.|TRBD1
CASRNRTGGGGTQYF
TGCGCCAGCAGAAATCGGACAGGGGGCGGTGGGACCCAGTACTTC
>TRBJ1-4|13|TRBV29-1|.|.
CSVTYSREEKLFF
TGCAGCGTTACCTACAGTCGGGAGGAAAAACTGTTTTTT
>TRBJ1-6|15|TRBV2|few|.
CASSESSSYNSPLHF
TGTGCCAGCAGTGAATCCAGCTCCTATAATTCACCCCTCCACTTT
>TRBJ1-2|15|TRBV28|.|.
CASSSKRPFGYGYTF
TGTGCCAGCAGTTCTAAACGCCCTTTCGGCTATGGCTACACCTTC
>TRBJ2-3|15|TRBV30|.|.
CAWSLRVSSTDTQYF
TGTGCCTGGAGTCTACGGGTTTCTAGCACAGATACGCAGTATTTT
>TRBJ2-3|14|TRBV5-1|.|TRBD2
CASRPSGGGDTQYF
TGCGCCAGCAGGCCTAGCGGGGGTGGAGATACGCAGTATTTT
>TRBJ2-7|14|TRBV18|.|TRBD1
CASSLTGPLYEQYF
TGTGCCAGCTCGTTGACAGGGCCCTTATACGAGCAGTACTTC
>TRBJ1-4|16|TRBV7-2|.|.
CASSLSLRGSVGKLFF
TGTGCCAGCAGCTTAAGCCTCCGGGGTTCGGTAGGAAAACTGTTTTTT
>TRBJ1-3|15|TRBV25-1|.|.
CASGASAPSGNTIYF
TGTGCCAGCGGGGCGTCGGCCCCCTCTGGAAACACCATATATTTT
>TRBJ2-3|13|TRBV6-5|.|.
CASSPQGTDTQYF
TGTGCCAGCAGCCCTCAGGGTACAGATACGCAGTATTTT
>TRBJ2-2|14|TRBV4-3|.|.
CASSPLPGFWELFF
TGCGCCAGCAGCCCTCTTCCGGGCTTCTGGGAGCTGTTTTTT
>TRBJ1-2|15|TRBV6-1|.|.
CASTKGDVELYGYTF
TGTGCCAGCACTAAAGGGGACGTCGAGCTCTATGGCTACACCTTC
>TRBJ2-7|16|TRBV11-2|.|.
CASSLGWGNQLDEQYF
TGTGCCAGCAGCTTAGGTTGGGGGAACCAGCTGGACGAGCAGTACTTC
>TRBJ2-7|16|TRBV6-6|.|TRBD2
CASRGTGTSGAYEQYF
TGTGCCAGCAGGGGAACTGGGACTAGCGGAGCCTACGAGCAGTACTTC
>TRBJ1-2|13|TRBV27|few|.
CASSSTLEDGYTF
TGTGCCAGCAGTTCCACCCTCGAAGATGGCTACACCTTC
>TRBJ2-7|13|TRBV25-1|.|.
CASMAASSYEQYF
TGTGCCAGCATGGCAGCGAGCTCCTACGAGCAGTACTTC
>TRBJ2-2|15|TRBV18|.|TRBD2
CASSVLAGDTGELFF
TGTGCCAGCTCAGTACTAGCGGGGGACACCGGGGAGCTGTTTTTT
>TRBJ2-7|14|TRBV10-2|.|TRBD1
CASSESQGFYEQYF
TGCGCCAGCAGTGAGTCACAGGGGTTCTACGAGCAGTACTTC
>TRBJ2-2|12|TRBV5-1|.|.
CASSFVGGELFF
TGCGCCAGCAGCTTTGTAGGCGGGGAGCTGTTTTTT
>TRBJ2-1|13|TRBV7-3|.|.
CASSLKGVGEQFF
TGTGCCAGCAGCTTAAAGGGCGTAGGTGAGCAGTTCTTC
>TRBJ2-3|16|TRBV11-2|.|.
CASSLVGGTSTDTQYF
TGTGCCAGCAGCTTAGTAGGCGGGACTAGCACAGATACGCAGTATTTT
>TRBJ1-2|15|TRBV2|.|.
CASSYQEEGSYGYTF
TGTGCCAGCAGCTATCAGGAGGAAGGTTCCTATGGCTACACCTTC
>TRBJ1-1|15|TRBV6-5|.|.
CASRRGGPLGTEAFF
TGTGCCAGCAGACGAGGGGGACCCTTAGGCACTGAAGCTTTCTTT
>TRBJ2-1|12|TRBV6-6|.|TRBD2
CASSPGGLGEFF
TGTGCCAGCAGTCCGGGGGGACTAGGGGAGTTCTTC
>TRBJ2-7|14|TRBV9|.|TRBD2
CASSGGRAYHEQYF
TGTGCCAGCAGCGGAGGGAGGGCGTACCACGAGCAGTACTTC
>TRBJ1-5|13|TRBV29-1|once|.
CSVEGDSTGAQHF
TGCAGCGTTGAAGGGGATAGTACGGGGGCCCAGCATTTT
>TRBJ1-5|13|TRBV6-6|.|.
CASSYGDNQPQHF
TGTGCCAGCAGTTACGGGGATAATCAGCCCCAGCATTTT
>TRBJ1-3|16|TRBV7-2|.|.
CASTQGQPSSGNTIYF
TGTGCCAGCACCCAGGGGCAGCCCAGCTCTGGAAACACCATATATTTT
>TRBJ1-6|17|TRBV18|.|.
CASSPPSQGVRNSPLHF
TGTGCCAGCTCACCACCGAGTCAGGGTGTCCGTAATTCACCCCTCCACTTT
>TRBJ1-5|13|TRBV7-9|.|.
CASTRDSNQPQHF
TGTGCCAGCACCCGGGACAGCAATCAGCCCCAGCATTTT
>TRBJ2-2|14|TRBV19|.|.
CASRPGPRTGELFF
TGTGCCAGTAGGCCGGGACCGAGGACCGGGGAGCTGTTTTTT
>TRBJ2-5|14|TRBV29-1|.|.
CSVDPTGMWETQYF
TGCAGCGTTGACCCTACGGGGATGTGGGAGACCCAGTACTTC
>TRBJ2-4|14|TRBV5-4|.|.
CASSLSPRGNIQYF
TGTGCCAGCAGCTTGAGCCCCCGTGGGAACATTCAGTACTTC
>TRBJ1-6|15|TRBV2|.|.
CASSEGGDYNSPLHF
TGTGCCAGCAGTGAAGGAGGGGACTATAATTCACCCCTCCACTTT
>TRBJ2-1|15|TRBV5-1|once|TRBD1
CASSPRDRSYNEQFF
TGCGCCAGCAGCCCCCGGGACAGGAGTTACAATGAGCAGTTCTTC
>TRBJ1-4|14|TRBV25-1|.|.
CASSEGALGEKLFF
TGTGCCAGCAGTGAGGGGGCCCTCGGTGAAAAACTGTTTTTT
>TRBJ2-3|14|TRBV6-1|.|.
CASSEAMRADTQYF
TGTGCCAGCAGTGAAGCCATGAGAGCAGATACGCAGTATTTT
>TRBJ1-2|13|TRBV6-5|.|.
CASSYNSNYGYTF
TGTGCCAGCAGCTACAATTCTAACTATGGCTACACCTTC
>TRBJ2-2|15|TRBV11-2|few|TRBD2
CASSRSGRGTGELFF
TGTGCCAGCAGCCGCAGCGGGAGGGGGACCGGGGAGCTGTTTTTT
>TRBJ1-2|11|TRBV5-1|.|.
CASRGLEGYTF
TGCGCCAGCAGGGGTCTAGAAGGCTACACCTTC
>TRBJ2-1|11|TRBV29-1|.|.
CSVERGNEQFF
TGCAGCGTTGAACGGGGCAATGAGCAGTTCTTC
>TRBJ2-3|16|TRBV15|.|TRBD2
CATSRVGGGATDTQYF
TGTGCCACCAGCAGAGTTGGCGGGGGGGCCACAGATACGCAGTATTTT
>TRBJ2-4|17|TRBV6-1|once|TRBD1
CASSGDMGQGSKNIQYF
TGTGCCAGCAGTGGGGACATGGGACAGGGGAGCAAAAACATTCAGTACTTC
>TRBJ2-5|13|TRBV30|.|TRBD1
CACTGGYQETQYF
TGTGCCTGCACAGGGGGCTACCAAGAGACCCAGTACTTC
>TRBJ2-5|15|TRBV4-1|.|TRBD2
CASSQETYAGGTQYF
TGCGCCAGCAGCCAAGAAACATATGCGGGGGGCACCCAGTACTTC
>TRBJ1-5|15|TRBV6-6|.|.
CASSPPGGTGQPQHF
TGTGCCAGCAGTCCCCCGGGGGGAACAGGGCAGCCCCAGCATTTT
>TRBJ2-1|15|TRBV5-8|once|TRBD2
CASSLPSGSIYEQFF
TGTGCCAGCAGCCTTCCTAGCGGGAGTATCTATGAGCAGTTCTTC
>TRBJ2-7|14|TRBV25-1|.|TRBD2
CASRLAGGSYEQYF
TGTGCCAGCAGACTAGCGGGAGGATCCTACGAGCAGTACTTC